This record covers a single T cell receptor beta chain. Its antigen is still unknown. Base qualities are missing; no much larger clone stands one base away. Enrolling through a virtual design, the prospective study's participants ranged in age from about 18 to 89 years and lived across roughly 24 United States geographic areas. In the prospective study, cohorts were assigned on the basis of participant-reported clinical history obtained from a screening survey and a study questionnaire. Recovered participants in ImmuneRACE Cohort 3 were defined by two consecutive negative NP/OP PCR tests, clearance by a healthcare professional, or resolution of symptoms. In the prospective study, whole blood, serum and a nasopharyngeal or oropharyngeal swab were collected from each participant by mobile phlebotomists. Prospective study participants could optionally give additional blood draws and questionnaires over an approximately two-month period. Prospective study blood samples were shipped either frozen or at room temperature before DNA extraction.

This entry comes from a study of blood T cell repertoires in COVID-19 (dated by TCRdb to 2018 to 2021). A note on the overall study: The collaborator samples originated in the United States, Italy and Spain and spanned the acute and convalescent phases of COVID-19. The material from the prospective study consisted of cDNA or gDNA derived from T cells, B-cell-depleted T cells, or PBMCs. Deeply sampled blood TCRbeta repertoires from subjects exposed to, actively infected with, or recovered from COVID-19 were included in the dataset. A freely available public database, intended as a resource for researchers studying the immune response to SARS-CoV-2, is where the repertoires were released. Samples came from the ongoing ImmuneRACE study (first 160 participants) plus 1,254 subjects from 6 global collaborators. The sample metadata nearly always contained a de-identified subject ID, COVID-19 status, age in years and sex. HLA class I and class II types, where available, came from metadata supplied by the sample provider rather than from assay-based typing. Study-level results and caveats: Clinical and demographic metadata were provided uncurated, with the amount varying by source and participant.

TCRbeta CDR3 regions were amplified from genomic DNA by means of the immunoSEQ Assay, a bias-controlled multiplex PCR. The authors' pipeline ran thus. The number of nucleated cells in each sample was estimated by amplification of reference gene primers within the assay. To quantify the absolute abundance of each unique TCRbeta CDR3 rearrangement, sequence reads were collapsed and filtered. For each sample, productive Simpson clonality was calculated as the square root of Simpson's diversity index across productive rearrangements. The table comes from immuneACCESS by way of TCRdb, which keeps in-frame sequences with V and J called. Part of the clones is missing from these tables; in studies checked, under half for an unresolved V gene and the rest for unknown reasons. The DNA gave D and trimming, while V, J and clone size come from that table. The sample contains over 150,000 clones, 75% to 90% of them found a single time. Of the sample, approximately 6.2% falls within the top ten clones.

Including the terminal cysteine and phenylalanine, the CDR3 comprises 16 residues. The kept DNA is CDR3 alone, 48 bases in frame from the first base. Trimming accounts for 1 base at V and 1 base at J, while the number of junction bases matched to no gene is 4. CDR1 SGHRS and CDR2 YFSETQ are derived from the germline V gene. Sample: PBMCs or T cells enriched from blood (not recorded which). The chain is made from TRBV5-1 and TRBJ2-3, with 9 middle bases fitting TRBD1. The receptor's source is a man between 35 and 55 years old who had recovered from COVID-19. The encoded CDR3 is CASSLRTGDGTDTQYF. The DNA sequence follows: TGCGCCAGCAGCTTGCGGACAGGGGACGGCACAGATACGCAGTATTTT.